Following are 4 T cell receptor beta chains from one sample sequenced in a study of cytotoxic CD8 clonotypes in ibrutinib-treated CLL. The method was immunoSEQ multiplex PCR; TCRdb's version includes in-frame clones alone and lacks a portion of them. The sample records 110,000 to 150,000 clones, approximately 89% being singletons. The sequencing here drew on PBMCs, taken after 12 months of ibrutinib treatment. The receptors shown here come from a human donor with chronic lymphocytic leukemia.

This chain joins TRBV5-1 and TRBJ2-5; no definite D call. Germline CDR1 SGHRS, CDR2 YFSETQ. Trimming stripped 4 bases from V and 4 bases from J, with 17 bases between. The CDR3 loop spans 15 amino acids. CDR3: CASSEKASDTETQYF. CDR3 coding DNA: TGCGCCAGCAGCGAAAAGGCGAGCGACACAGAGACCCAGTACTTC.

This clone came up once. The rearrangement uses TRBV7-9 and TRBJ2-2; D gene unclear. The CDR3 has 14 amino acids. V lost 6 bases and J lost 2, with 10 bases in between. Looked up from germline, CDR1 is SEHNR and CDR2 is FQNEAQ (reference sequence). CDR3 in amino acids: CASRPGPNTGELFF. CDR3 coding DNA: TGTGCCAGCAGACCAGGACCCAACACCGGGGAGCTGTTTTTT. Drawing the rest from reference TRBV7-9 and TRBJ2-2, the complete variable domain is DTGVSQNPRHKITKRGQNVTFRCDPISEHNRLYWYRQTLGQGPEFLTYFQNEAQLEKSRLLSDRFSAERPKGSFSTLEIQRTEQGDSAMYLCASRPGPNTGELFFGEGSRLTVL.

The chain joins TRBV11-1 to TRBJ2-2, with unresolved D. Trimming removed 5 bases at V and 9 bases at J, with 10 bases between. This CDR3 is 12 amino acids long. Germline-derived CDR1 and CDR2 are SGHAT and FQDESV (reference sequence). CDR3 protein: CASSHRVWELFF. CDR3 coding DNA: TGTGCCAGCAGCCACCGCGTCTGGGAGCTGTTTTTT.

The J gene is TRBJ2-1, the V gene TRBV5-1, with TRBD2 identical over 12 bases. CDR1 is SGHRS, CDR2 YFSETQ, per germline. The CDR3 extends over 17 amino acids. V shed 0 bases and J 4 bases; nucleotides not matched to a gene: 5. CDR3 bases: TGCGCCAGCAGCTTGGCTAACCTAGCGGGAGGGTACAATGAGCAGTTCTTC. Its protein is CASSLANLAGGYNEQFF. The whole variable domain, filled in from reference TRBV5-1 and TRBJ2-1, reads KAGVTQTPRYLIKTRGQQVTLSCSPISGHRSVSWYQQTPGQGLQFLFEYFSETQRNKGNFPGRFSGRQFSNSRSEMNVSTLELGDSALYLCASSLANLAGGYNEQFFGPGTRLTVL.